A selection of T cell receptor beta chains follows, all from one sample in a study of T-cell memory formation after mild COVID-19. One entry per CDR3 protein results from TCRdb running MiXCR on the 5' RACE reads. The sample shows a few hundred thousand distinct CDR3 sequences, 20% to 25% of them seen only once. The sequenced material came from PBMCs or a T cell subset sorted from them (not recorded which). The source of these receptors is an adult woman who had mild COVID-19 (a few samples of this study predate the infection). Cell type and time point are not known. The CDR3 runs from the conserved cysteine through the conserved F or W. The D gene is left open where the match is weak. Size tells how often a clone was seen (once, few, many) or the class of an expanded clone, and some rows leave it out.

>few|TRBD2|TRBV12-3/TRBV12-4|TRBJ2-3
TGTGCCAGCAGTTTAGAGCGGGAGAGCACAGATACGCAGTATTTT
CASSLERESTDTQYF
>.|.|TRBV6-1|TRBJ2-1
TGTGCCAGCGGCCCTCCCCATTACGGGCGGGCGATCCCCTACAATGAGCAGTTCTTC
CASGPPHYGRAIPYNEQFF
>few|.|TRBV11-2|TRBJ2-1
TGTGCCAGCAGCTTAGATCTGATTGGGGTCAATGAGCAGTTCTTC
CASSLDLIGVNEQFF
>once|.|TRBV19|TRBJ2-5
TGTGCCAGTACCATCATAGGGGGGACCCAAGAGACCCAGTACTTC
CASTIIGGTQETQYF
>.|TRBD1|TRBV12-3/TRBV12-4|TRBJ1-2
TGTGCCAGCAGTGGACAGGTCGGACTGGGGGGCTACACCTTC
CASSGQVGLGGYTF
>many|.|TRBV7-2|TRBJ2-7
TGTGCCAGCAGCTTAATCTACGAGCAGTACTTC
CASSLIYEQYF
>.|.|TRBV7-9|TRBJ2-1
TGTGCCAGCAGCTTAGTACAGCTCTACAATGAGCAGTTCTTC
CASSLVQLYNEQFF
>.|.|TRBV30|TRBJ2-5
TGTGCCTGGCAGGGGTACCAAGAGACCCAGTACTTC
CAWQGYQETQYF
>.|.|TRBV5-6|TRBJ1-1
TGTGCCAGCAGTGAGAGACAGGCGCTTGAAGCTTTCTTT
CASSERQALEAFF
>once|.|TRBV6-5|TRBJ1-1
TGTGCCAGCGGGGAAACTGAAGCTTTCTTT
CASGETEAFF
>.|TRBD1|TRBV28|TRBJ2-6
TGTGCCAGCAGTTTATTTGGACAGGGGGCGCTGTCTGGGGCCAACGTCCTGACTTTC
CASSLFGQGALSGANVLTF
>few|TRBD2|TRBV24-1|TRBJ2-3
TGTGCCACCAGTGACGAGACTAGCCGCCGGGATACGCAGTATTTT
CATSDETSRRDTQYF
>few|TRBD1|TRBV4-3|TRBJ1-1
TGCGCCAGCAGCCATGGGACAGGTAGCACTGAAGCTTTCTTT
CASSHGTGSTEAFF
>.|.|TRBV7-3|TRBJ2-7
TGTGCCAGCAGCCCGAACAGGGTTTTCTCCTACGAGCAGTACTTC
CASSPNRVFSYEQYF
>.|.|TRBV12-3/TRBV12-4|TRBJ2-1
TGTGCCAGCAGTCCAGGGCTTAGCTCCTACAATGAGCAGTTCTTC
CASSPGLSSYNEQFF
>.|.|TRBV5-1|TRBJ1-2
TGCGCCAGCAGTTTACAGACAGCACCCTATGGCTACACCTTC
CASSLQTAPYGYTF
>.|.|TRBV7-2|TRBJ2-7
TGTGCCAGCAGCTCACCGGGGGCCAGCGAGCAGTACTTC
CASSSPGASEQYF
>few|TRBD2|TRBV7-2|TRBJ2-5
TGTGCCAGCAGCTTAAGAGCGGGAGGGCCTATGGAGACCCAGTACTTC
CASSLRAGGPMETQYF
>few|.|TRBV20-1|TRBJ2-7
TGCAGTGCAGGGTGGGCTTACGAGCAGTACTTC
CSAGWAYEQYF
>.|TRBD2|TRBV5-6|TRBJ2-7
TGTGCCAGCAGCGCCTCTAGCGGGTCACTCTACGAGCAGTACTTC
CASSASSGSLYEQYF
>.|.|TRBV3-1|TRBJ2-7
TGTGCCAGCAGCCAGGAGATAGCCTACGAGCAGTACTTC
CASSQEIAYEQYF
>few|TRBD2|TRBV20-1|TRBJ2-1
TGCAGTGCTAGTAAGAGGACTAGCGCCCACAATGAGCAGTTCTTC
CSASKRTSAHNEQFF
>.|.|TRBV7-9|TRBJ2-1
TGTGCCAGCAGCCTAAGGCTGAATGAGCAGTTCTTC
CASSLRLNEQFF
>.|TRBD2|TRBV14|TRBJ2-7
TGTGCCAGCAGCCATTCGGGACTAGCGGGGACCTACGAGCAGTACTTC
CASSHSGLAGTYEQYF
>few|.|TRBV18|TRBJ2-5
TGTGCCAGCTCACCAGCCCCGGCGGAGACCCAGTACTTC
CASSPAPAETQYF
>.|.|TRBV2|TRBJ1-5
TGTGCCAGCAGTGAAATGGGGCGCAATCAGCCCCAGCATTTT
CASSEMGRNQPQHF
>.|.|TRBV3-1|TRBJ1-1
TGTGCCAGCAGCCACCAGGGTTCCACTGAAGCTTTCTTT
CASSHQGSTEAFF
>.|TRBD1|TRBV15|TRBJ2-3
TGTGCCACCAGCAGGGAGGGACAGGGGGCTGCAGATACGCAGTATTTT
CATSREGQGAADTQYF
>.|TRBD1|TRBV6-5|TRBJ1-1
TGTGCCAGCAGTCCCGCAGGACAGGTTGAAGCTTTCTTT
CASSPAGQVEAFF
>.|.|TRBV5-1|TRBJ1-2
TGCGCCAGCAGCTTGGACGTCTATGGCTACACCTTC
CASSLDVYGYTF
>.|TRBD2|TRBV7-6|TRBJ2-1
TGTGCCAGCAGCTTAGGCGCTAGCGGGGGGGGGTACAATGAGCAGTTCTTC
CASSLGASGGGYNEQFF
>.|TRBD2|TRBV5-1|TRBJ2-1
TGCGCCAGCAGCTTCACTAGCGGGGGGGACAATGAGCAGTTCTTC
CASSFTSGGDNEQFF
>once|.|TRBV5-1|TRBJ2-1
TGCGCCAGCAGCTTGGGAGGCGGGCCTTTTTACACTGAGCAGTTCTTC
CASSLGGGPFYTEQFF
>.|.|TRBV12-3/TRBV12-4|TRBJ2-4
TGTGCCAGCAGTTTGGAGGGCGGCCACATTCAGTACTTC
CASSLEGGHIQYF
>.|.|TRBV20-1|TRBJ1-1
TGCAGTGGGGCAAACAGGCCCATGAACACTGAAGCTTTCTTT
CSGANRPMNTEAFF
>few|.|TRBV12-3/TRBV12-4|TRBJ1-5
TGTGCCAGCAGCCGAGGCGGGGATGGCCAGGGAGAGCATCAGCCCCAGCATTTT
CASSRGGDGQGEHQPQHF
>few|.|TRBV15|TRBJ2-7
TGTGCCACCAGCGTCGAGATCTCCTCCTACGAGCAGTACTTC
CATSVEISSYEQYF
>.|.|TRBV5-1|TRBJ2-5
TGCGCCAGCAGGCGGGGACAGCCGGGGCAAGAGACCCAGTACTTC
CASRRGQPGQETQYF
>few|.|TRBV2|TRBJ2-1
TGTGCCAGCAGGGGGTTCTATGAGCAGTTCTTC
CASRGFYEQFF
>once|TRBD1|TRBV27|TRBJ2-7
TGTGCCAGCAGTTCCCCAGGGGGTGAGCAGTACTTC
CASSSPGGEQYF